Here is one T cell receptor (beta chain) with its context. The data were taken from a study of neoadjuvant anti-PD-1 for oral cavity cancer. Study summary: Around day 43, patients without progression received a fourth nivolumab dose before surgery.

This CDR3 has 14 amino acids. Looked up from germline, CDR1 is MDHEN and CDR2 is SYDVKM. Trimming pared 3 bases from V and 4 bases from J, leaving 13 bases between. Sequencing was performed with immunoSEQ multiplex PCR; in TCRdb, only in-frame clones are kept and a portion is missing. The sample records under 85,000 clones, more than 80% being singletons. The sample in question was PBMCs, obtained before nivolumab (anti-PD-1) treatment. The chain uses TRBV28 and TRBJ2-7; either TRBD1 or TRBD2 may supply D (7 bases each). The TCR comes from a person aged 35-80 years with oral cavity squamous cell carcinoma. The CDR3 DNA follows: TGTGCCAGCAGTTTGGGAGGGGGCGTTTACGAGCAGTACTTC. Translated, it gives CASSLGGGVYEQYF.